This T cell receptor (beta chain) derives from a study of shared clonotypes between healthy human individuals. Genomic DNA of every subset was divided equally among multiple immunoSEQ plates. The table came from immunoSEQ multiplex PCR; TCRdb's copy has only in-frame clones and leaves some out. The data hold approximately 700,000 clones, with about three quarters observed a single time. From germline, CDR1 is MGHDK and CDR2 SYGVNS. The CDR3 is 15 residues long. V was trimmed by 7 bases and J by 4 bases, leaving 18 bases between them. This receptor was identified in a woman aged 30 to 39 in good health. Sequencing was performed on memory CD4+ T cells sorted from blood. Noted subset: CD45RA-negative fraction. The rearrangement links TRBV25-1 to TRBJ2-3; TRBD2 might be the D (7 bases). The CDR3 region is CASTRASGGADTQYF. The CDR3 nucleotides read TGTGCCAGCACCCGCGCGTCGGGGGGCGCAGATACGCAGTATTTT. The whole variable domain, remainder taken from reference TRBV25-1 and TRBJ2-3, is EADIYQTPRYLVIGTGKKITLECSQTMGHDKMYWYQQDPGMELHLIHYSYGVNSTEKGDLSSESTVSRIRTEHFPLTLESARPSHTSQYLCASTRASGGADTQYFGPGTRLTVL.